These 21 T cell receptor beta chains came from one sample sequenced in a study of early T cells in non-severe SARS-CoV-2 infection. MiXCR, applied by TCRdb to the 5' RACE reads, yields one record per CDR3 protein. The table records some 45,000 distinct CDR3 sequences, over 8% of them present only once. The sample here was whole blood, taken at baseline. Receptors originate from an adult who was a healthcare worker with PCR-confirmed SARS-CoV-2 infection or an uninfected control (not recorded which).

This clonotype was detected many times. Here the CDR3 reads CASSQVDRGRDTDTQYF. The CDR3 DNA reads TGCGCCAGCAGCCAAGTAGACAGGGGGCGCGACACAGATACGCAGTATTTT. The rearrangement joins TRBV4-3 to TRBJ2-3, with 10 bases that match TRBD1. Germline trimming cut 1 base from V and 2 bases from J; bases unmatched to any gene: 6. Germline V lookup: CDR1 LGHNA, CDR2 YSLEER. The CDR3 loop spans 17 amino acids.

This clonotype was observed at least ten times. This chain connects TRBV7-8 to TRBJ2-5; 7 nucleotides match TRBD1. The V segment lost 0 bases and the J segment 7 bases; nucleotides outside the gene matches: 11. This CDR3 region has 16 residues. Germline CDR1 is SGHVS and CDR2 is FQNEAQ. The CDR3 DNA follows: TGTGCCAGCAGCTTAGCGCGCAACAGGGGATGGGGGACCCAGTACTTC. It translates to CASSLARNRGWGTQYF. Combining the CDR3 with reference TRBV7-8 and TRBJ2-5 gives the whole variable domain GAGVSQSPRYKVAKRGQDVALRCDPISGHVSLFWYQQALGQGPEFLTYFQNEAQLDKSGLPSDRFFAERPEGSVSTLKIQRTQQEDSAVYLCASSLARNRGWGTQYFGPGTRLLVL.

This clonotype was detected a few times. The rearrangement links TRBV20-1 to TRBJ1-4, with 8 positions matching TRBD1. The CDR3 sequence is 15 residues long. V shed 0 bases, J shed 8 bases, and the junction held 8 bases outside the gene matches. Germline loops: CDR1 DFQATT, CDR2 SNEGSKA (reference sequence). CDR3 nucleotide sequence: TGCAGTGCTAGAGATCAGGGGGCAGAAGGGGAAAAACTGTTTTTT. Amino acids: CSARDQGAEGEKLFF.

The CDR3 DNA is TGTGCCAGCAGCCTAGAGGTGTCAAATGAGCAGTTCTTC. Its protein product is CASSLEVSNEQFF. The chain has TRBV12-3 or TRBV12-4 and TRBJ2-1; D remains ambiguous. The CDR3 runs 13 residues. Trimming removed 6 bases from V and 7 bases from J, with 13 bases in between.

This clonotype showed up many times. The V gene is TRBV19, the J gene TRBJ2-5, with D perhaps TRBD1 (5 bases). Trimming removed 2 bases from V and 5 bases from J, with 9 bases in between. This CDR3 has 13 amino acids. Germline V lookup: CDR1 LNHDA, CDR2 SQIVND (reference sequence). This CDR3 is CASSISRDETQYF. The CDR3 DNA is TGTGCCAGTAGTATAAGCAGGGATGAGACCCAGTACTTC.

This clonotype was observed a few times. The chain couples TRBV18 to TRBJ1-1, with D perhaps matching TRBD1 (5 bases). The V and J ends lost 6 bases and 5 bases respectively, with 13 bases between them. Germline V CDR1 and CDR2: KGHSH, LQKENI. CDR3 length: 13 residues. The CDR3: CASSPSGETEAFF. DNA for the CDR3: TGTGCCAGCTCGCCCTCGGGGGAAACTGAAGCTTTCTTT.

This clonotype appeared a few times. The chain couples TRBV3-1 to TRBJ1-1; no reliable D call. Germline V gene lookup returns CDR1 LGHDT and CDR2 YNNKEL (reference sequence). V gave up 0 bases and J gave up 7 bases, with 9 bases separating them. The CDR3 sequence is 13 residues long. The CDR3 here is CASSQEGRIEAFF. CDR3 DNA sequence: TGTGCCAGCAGCCAAGAAGGCCGAATTGAAGCTTTCTTT.

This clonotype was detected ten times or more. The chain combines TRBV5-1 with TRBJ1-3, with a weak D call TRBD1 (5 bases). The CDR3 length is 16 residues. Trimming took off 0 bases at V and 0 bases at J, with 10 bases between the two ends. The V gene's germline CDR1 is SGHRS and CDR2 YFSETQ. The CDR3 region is CASSLEGLISGNTIYF. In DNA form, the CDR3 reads TGCGCCAGCAGCTTGGAGGGACTGATCTCTGGAAACACCATATATTTT. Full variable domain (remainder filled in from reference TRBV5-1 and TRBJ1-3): KAGVTQTPRYLIKTRGQQVTLSCSPISGHRSVSWYQQTPGQGLQFLFEYFSETQRNKGNFPGRFSGRQFSNSRSEMNVSTLELGDSALYLCASSLEGLISGNTIYFGEGSWLTVV.

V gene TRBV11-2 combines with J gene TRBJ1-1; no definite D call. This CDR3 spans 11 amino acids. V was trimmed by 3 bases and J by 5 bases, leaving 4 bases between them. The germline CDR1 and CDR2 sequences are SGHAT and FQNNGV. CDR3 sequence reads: CASSLLTEAFF. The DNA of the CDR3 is TGTGCCAGCAGCTTGTTAACTGAAGCTTTCTTT.

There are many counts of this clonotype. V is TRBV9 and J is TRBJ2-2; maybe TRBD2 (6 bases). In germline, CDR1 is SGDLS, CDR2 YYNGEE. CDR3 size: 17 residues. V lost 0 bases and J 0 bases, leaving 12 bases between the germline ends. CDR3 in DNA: TGTGCCAGCAGCGTAGCTCCAGGGACTTCGAACACCGGGGAGCTGTTTTTT. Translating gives CASSVAPGTSNTGELFF.

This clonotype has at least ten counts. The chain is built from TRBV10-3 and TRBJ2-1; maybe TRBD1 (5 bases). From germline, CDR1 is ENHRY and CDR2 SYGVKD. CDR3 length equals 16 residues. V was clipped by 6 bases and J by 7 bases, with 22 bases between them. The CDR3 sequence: CAIRASVVRPGNEQFF. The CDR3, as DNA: TGTGCCATCAGGGCTAGTGTGGTCAGGCCAGGGAATGAGCAGTTCTTC.

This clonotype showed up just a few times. The CDR3 spells CASSPLATNEQFF. CDR3 sequence (DNA): TGTGCCAGCAGCCCACTAGCTACCAATGAGCAGTTCTTC. The chain links TRBV7-9 to TRBJ2-1; D may be TRBD2 (6 bases). V was clipped by 5 bases and J by 6 bases, with 11 bases between them. Germline CDR1 reads SEHNR; CDR2 reads FQNEAQ (reference sequence). The CDR3 consists of 13 residues.

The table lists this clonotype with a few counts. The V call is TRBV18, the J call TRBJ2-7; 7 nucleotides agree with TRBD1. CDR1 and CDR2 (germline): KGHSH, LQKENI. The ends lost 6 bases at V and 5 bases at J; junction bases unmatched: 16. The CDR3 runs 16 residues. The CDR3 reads CASSLQGPTNPHEQYF. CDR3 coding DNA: TGTGCCAGCTCCCTACAGGGGCCGACAAATCCCCACGAGCAGTACTTC.

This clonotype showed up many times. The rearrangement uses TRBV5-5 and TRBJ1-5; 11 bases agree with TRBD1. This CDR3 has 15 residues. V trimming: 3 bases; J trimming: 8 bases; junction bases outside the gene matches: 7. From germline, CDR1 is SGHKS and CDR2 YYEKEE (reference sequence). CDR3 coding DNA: TGTGCCAGCAGCTGGGGACAGGGGGGTACGGAGCCCCAGCATTTT. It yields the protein CASSWGQGGTEPQHF.

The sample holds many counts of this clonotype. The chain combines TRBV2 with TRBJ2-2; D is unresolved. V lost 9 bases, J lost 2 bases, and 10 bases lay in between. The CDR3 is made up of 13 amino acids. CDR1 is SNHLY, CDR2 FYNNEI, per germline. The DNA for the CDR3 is TGTGCCAGTAGAGACTTTAACACCGGGGAGCTGTTTTTT. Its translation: CASRDFNTGELFF.

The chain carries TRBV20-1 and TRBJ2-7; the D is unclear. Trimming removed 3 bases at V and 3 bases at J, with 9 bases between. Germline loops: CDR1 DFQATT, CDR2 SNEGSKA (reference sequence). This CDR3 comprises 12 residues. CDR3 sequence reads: CSASQKDYEQYF. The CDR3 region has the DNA TGCAGTGCTAGCCAGAAAGACTACGAGCAGTACTTC.

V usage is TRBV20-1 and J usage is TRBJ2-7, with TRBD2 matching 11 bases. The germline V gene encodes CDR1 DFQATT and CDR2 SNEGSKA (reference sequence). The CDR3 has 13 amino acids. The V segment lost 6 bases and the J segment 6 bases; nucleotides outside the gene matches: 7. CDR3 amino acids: CSAPLAGESEQYF. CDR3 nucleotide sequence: TGCAGTGCGCCACTAGCGGGGGAAAGCGAGCAGTACTTC.

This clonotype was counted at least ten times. CDR3 protein: CASDTGSGSYNEQFF. The CDR3, as DNA: TGTGCCAGCGATACGGGGAGCGGATCGTACAATGAGCAGTTCTTC. The chain employs TRBV7-6 and TRBJ2-1, with D perhaps matching TRBD2 (5 bases). The V gene lost 8 bases and the J gene lost 4 bases, with 18 bases spanning the gap. The CDR3 contains 15 residues. Germline CDR1 is SGHVS and CDR2 is FNYEAQ.

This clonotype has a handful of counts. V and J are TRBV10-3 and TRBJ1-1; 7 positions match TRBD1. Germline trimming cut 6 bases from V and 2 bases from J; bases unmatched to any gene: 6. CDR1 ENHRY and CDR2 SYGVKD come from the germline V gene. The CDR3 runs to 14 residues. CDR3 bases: TGTGCCATCAGCCGAGACAGGGACAACACTGAAGCTTTCTTT. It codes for CAISRDRDNTEAFF.

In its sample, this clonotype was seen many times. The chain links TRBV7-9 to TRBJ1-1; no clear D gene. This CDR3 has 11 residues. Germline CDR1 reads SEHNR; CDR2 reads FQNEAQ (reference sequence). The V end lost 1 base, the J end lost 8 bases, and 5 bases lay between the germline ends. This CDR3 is CASSLGREAFF. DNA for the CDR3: TGTGCCAGCAGCTTAGGGAGAGAAGCTTTCTTT.

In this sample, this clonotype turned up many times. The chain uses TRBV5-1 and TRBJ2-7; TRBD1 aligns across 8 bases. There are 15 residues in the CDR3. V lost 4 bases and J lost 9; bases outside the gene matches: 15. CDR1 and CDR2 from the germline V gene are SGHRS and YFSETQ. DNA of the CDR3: TGCGCCAGCAGCCCCGATAGGACAGGGACCACCGGGCAGTACTTC. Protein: CASSPDRTGTTGQYF.